A selection of T cell receptor beta chains follows, all from one sample in a study of breast tumors, draining lymph nodes, adjacent tissues. TCRdb re-called the multiplex PCR reads with MiXCR, one entry per CDR3 protein. The sample lists about 130,000 distinct CDR3 sequences, 21% occurring once. Sequences were obtained from axillary lymph node tissue. Receptor source: a female donor with breast cancer. Some clones in this sample may be carry-over from other donors' samples. Each CDR3 is given with its conserved first and last residue. D genes are given only for firm matches. Part of the rows lack a size; the others show once, few, many or a class for expanded clones.

TRBJ1-5,many,TRBV7-8,.,CAGGTSNQPQHF,TGTGCCGGGGGCACTAGCAATCAGCCCCAGCATTTT
TRBJ2-1,.,TRBV6-4,TRBD2,CASSERLAGTYNEQFF,TGTGCCAGCAGTGAGCGACTAGCGGGGACTTACAATGAGCAGTTCTTC
TRBJ1-5,many,TRBV5-1,.,CASSLGGRNQPQHF,TGCGCCAGCAGCTTGGGGGGGCGGAATCAGCCCCAGCATTTT
TRBJ2-2,.,TRBV6-1,.,CASSERSTGELFF,TGTGCCAGCAGTGAACGGAGCACCGGGGAGCTGTTTTTT
TRBJ2-1,many,TRBV14,TRBD2,CASSQDGAGGGYNEQFF,TGTGCCAGCAGCCAAGATGGGGCCGGCGGGGGGTACAATGAGCAGTTCTTC
TRBJ2-1,.,TRBV20-1,TRBD2,CSATSGLAGGAVGQFF,TGCAGTGCTACGTCGGGACTAGCGGGGGGCGCGGTGGGGCAGTTCTTC
TRBJ2-2,many,TRBV30,TRBD2,CAWRGASGRASGELFF,TGTGCCTGGAGGGGGGCTAGCGGGAGGGCCTCCGGGGAGCTGTTTTTT
TRBJ2-1,.,TRBV28,TRBD2,CASSFRSGRGGNYNEQFF,TGTGCCAGCAGTTTTAGGTCAGGAAGGGGAGGGAATTACAATGAGCAGTTCTTC
TRBJ2-7,many,TRBV20-1,.,CSARGHNSYEQYF,TGCAGTGCTAGGGGACACAACTCCTACGAGCAGTACTTC
TRBJ2-6,many,TRBV10-3,.,CAISGAGLTSGANVLTF,TGTGCCATCAGTGGGGCAGGGCTGACATCTGGGGCCAACGTCCTGACTTTC
TRBJ2-1,many,TRBV19,TRBD2,CASSISGGNYNEQFF,TGTGCCAGTAGTATAAGCGGGGGGAACTACAATGAGCAGTTCTTC
TRBJ2-6,many,TRBV5-6,.,CASSFRGTGANVLTF,TGTGCCAGCAGCTTTAGGGGTACTGGGGCCAACGTCCTGACTTTC
TRBJ1-2,many,TRBV18,.,CASSPGQQGPYGYTF,TGTGCCAGCTCACCAGGGCAGCAGGGACCCTATGGCTACACCTTC
TRBJ1-2,many,TRBV5-1,.,CASSFNREGYYGYTF,TGCGCCAGCAGCTTTAACAGGGAAGGGTACTATGGCTACACCTTC
TRBJ1-2,few,TRBV3-1,.,CASSHRQNYGYTF,TGTGCCAGCAGCCATCGACAGAACTATGGCTACACCTTC
TRBJ2-5,many,TRBV15,.,CATSRDLGSAETQYF,TGTGCCACCAGCAGAGATCTAGGGTCAGCGGAGACCCAGTACTTC
TRBJ1-2,many,TRBV4-1,.,CASSQGQGAAGGYTF,TGCGCCAGCAGCCAAGGCCAAGGGGCGGCGGGGGGCTACACCTTC
TRBJ2-5,many,TRBV7-9,TRBD2,CASSLVGTTSGSETQYF,TGTGCCAGCAGCTTAGTAGGGACCACTAGCGGGAGTGAGACCCAGTACTTC
TRBJ1-4,.,TRBV5-6,.,CASSHGGGRLNENLFF,TGTGCCAGCAGCCACGGCGGGGGAAGACTCAATGAAAACCTGTTTTTT
TRBJ1-4,many,TRBV15,TRBD1,CATSVIQGAGEKLFF,TGTGCCACCAGCGTAATACAGGGGGCGGGGGAAAAACTGTTTTTT
TRBJ2-3,.,TRBV4-1,.,CASSLPIDTQYF,TGCGCCAGCAGCTTACCCATAGATACGCAGTATTTT
TRBJ2-1,.,TRBV15,TRBD2,CATSRDGPSGSSEQFF,TGTGCCACCAGCAGAGACGGGCCTAGCGGGTCGAGTGAGCAGTTCTTC
TRBJ2-3,many,TRBV5-6,TRBD2,CASSLGLAGGDTQYF,TGTGCCAGCAGCTTGGGGCTAGCGGGAGGAGATACGCAGTATTTT
TRBJ1-5,many,TRBV5-1,.,CASSLTGYNQPQHF,TGCGCCAGCAGCCTTACAGGGTACAATCAGCCCCAGCATTTT
TRBJ2-3,many,TRBV6-2/TRBV6-3,TRBD2,CASSYSLADYTDTQYF,TGTGCCAGCAGTTATAGTCTAGCGGATTACACAGATACGCAGTATTTT
TRBJ1-2,many,TRBV29-1,TRBD1,CSVAGGNYGYTF,TGCAGCGTTGCAGGGGGGAACTATGGCTACACCTTC
TRBJ2-5,.,TRBV6-5,TRBD2,CASRPRTSGRRRETQYF,TGTGCCAGCAGACCCCGGACTAGCGGGAGGAGACGGGAGACCCAGTACTTC
TRBJ2-5,many,TRBV6-1,.,CASSIGQGGRETQYF,TGTGCCAGCAGTATTGGACAGGGCGGGAGGGAGACCCAGTACTTC
TRBJ2-7,many,TRBV18,TRBD1,CASSLTGTGASEQYF,TGTGCCAGCTCACTAACCGGGACAGGGGCGTCCGAGCAGTACTTC
TRBJ1-4,many,TRBV9,.,CASSVLPVSSGNNEKLFF,TGTGCCAGCAGCGTTCTTCCAGTGAGCTCCGGGAATAATGAAAAACTGTTTTTT
TRBJ1-6,many,TRBV2,.,CASSEGTLDYNSPLHF,TGTGCCAGCAGTGAGGGGACGCTTGACTATAATTCACCCCTCCACTTT
TRBJ2-7,many,TRBV5-1,.,CASSIGTGRSSYEQYF,TGCGCCAGCAGCATAGGGACGGGACGGAGCTCCTACGAGCAGTACTTC
TRBJ1-5,many,TRBV19,.,CASSSAIRWQPQHF,TGTGCCAGTAGTTCCGCGATAAGGTGGCAGCCCCAGCATTTT
TRBJ2-2,.,TRBV19,.,CASSIVPVGELLF,TGTGCCAGTAGTATAGTGCCCGTCGGGGAGCTGTTGTTT
TRBJ1-6,many,TRBV6-5,TRBD1,CASSTGGPVNSPLHF,TGTGCCAGTTCTACAGGGGGCCCGGTTAATTCACCCCTCCACTTT
TRBJ2-7,many,TRBV4-1,.,CASSQGVYSYEQYF,TGCGCCAGCAGCCAAGGAGTATACAGCTACGAGCAGTACTTC
TRBJ2-7,many,TRBV7-8,.,CASRPRDLPYEQYF,TGTGCCAGCAGACCCCGGGACCTTCCCTACGAGCAGTACTTC
TRBJ2-1,many,TRBV10-3,.,CAIINSGLGEQFF,TGTGCCATCATAAATTCCGGACTCGGGGAGCAGTTCTTC
TRBJ1-5,few,TRBV5-4,TRBD1,CASSSDRGYNQPQHF,TGTGCCAGCAGCTCGGACAGGGGCTACAATCAGCCCCAGCATTTT
TRBJ1-4,many,TRBV20-1,.,CSAGDPGEKLFF,TGCAGTGCTGGGGACCCGGGGGAAAAACTGTTTTTT
TRBJ2-2,many,TRBV7-9,TRBD1,CASRGGTGAVGELFF,TGTGCCAGCAGAGGAGGGACAGGGGCGGTCGGGGAGCTGTTTTTT
TRBJ2-7,many,TRBV4-2,TRBD2,CASSQDFASGISYEQYF,TGTGCCAGCAGCCAAGATTTCGCTAGCGGGATCTCCTACGAGCAGTACTTC
TRBJ2-7,few,TRBV30,.,CAWSGYGAGDAYEQYF,TGTGCCTGGAGTGGGTATGGGGCAGGCGACGCCTACGAGCAGTACTTC
TRBJ1-1,.,TRBV12-5,.,CASGPYRGGDTEAFF,TGTGCTAGTGGTCCCTACCGGGGAGGAGACACTGAAGCTTTCTTT
TRBJ2-3,many,TRBV2,TRBD2,CASSTGTSGTSSTDTQYF,TGTGCCAGCAGTACCGGGACTAGCGGGACCTCTAGCACAGATACGCAGTATTTT
TRBJ2-7,many,TRBV13,.,CASSFGDNGYEQYF,TGTGCCAGCAGCTTCGGGGACAATGGCTACGAGCAGTACTTC
TRBJ1-5,many,TRBV9,.,CASSPGADSNQPQHF,TGTGCCAGCAGCCCCGGGGCAGACAGCAATCAGCCCCAGCATTTT